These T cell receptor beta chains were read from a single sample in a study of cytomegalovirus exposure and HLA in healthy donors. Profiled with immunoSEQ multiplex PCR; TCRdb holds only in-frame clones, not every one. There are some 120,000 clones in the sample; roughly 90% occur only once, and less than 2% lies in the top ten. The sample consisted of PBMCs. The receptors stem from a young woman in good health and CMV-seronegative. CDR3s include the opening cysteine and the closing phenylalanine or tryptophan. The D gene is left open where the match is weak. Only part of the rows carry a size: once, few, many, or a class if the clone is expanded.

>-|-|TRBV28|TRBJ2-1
CASTPRSGRFYNEQFF
TGTGCCAGCACCCCACGGTCTGGGAGATTTTACAATGAGCAGTTCTTC
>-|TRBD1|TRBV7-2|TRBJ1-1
CASSSYRGTEAFF
TGTGCCAGCAGCTCCTACAGGGGCACTGAAGCTTTCTTT
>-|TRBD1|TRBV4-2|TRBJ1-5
CASSPNGQGNQPQHF
TGTGCCAGCAGCCCAAACGGACAGGGGAATCAGCCCCAGCATTTT
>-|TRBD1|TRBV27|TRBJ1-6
CASSQGINSPLHF
TGTGCCAGCTCACAGGGGATAAATTCACCCCTCCACTTT
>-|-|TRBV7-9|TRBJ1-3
CASSVTGTSGNTIYF
TGTGCCAGCAGCGTAACAGGGACCTCTGGAAACACCATATATTTT
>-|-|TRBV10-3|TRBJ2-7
CAISEQPGLSYEQYF
TGTGCCATCAGTGAGCAGCCGGGACTTTCCTACGAGCAGTACTTC
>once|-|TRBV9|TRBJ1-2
CASSPGEGVGGYTF
TGTGCCAGCAGCCCCGGTGAGGGAGTGGGCGGCTACACCTTC
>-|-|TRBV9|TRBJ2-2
CASSVVRNTGELFF
TGTGCCAGCAGCGTAGTTCGGAACACCGGGGAGCTGTTTTTT
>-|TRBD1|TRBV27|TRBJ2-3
CASKSRGFPDTQYF
TGTGCCAGCAAATCCAGGGGGTTTCCAGATACGCAGTATTTT
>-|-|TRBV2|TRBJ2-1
CASIRSGDEQFF
TGTGCCAGCATACGGAGTGGTGATGAGCAGTTCTTC
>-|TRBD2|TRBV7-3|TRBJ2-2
CASSLLAGSGELFF
TGTGCCAGCAGCTTACTAGCGGGGTCCGGGGAGCTGTTTTTT
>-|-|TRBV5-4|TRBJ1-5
CASSLGGGNQPQHF
TGTGCCAGCAGCTTGGGGGGGGGCAATCAGCCCCAGCATTTT
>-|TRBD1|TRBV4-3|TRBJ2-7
CASSPGTGAYEQYF
TGCGCCAGCAGCCCCGGGACAGGGGCCTACGAGCAGTACTTC
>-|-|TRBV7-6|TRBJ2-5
CASSRVYPYQETQYF
TGTGCCAGCAGCCGCGTCTACCCGTACCAAGAGACCCAGTACTTC
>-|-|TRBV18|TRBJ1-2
CASSPLDSGYGYTF
TGTGCCAGCTCACCTTTAGACAGTGGCTATGGCTACACCTTC
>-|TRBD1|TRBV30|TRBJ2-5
CAWRQGRETQYF
TGTGCCTGGAGACAGGGGCGAGAGACCCAGTACTTC
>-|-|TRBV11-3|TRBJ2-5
CASSLEEAQETQYF
TGTGCCAGCAGCTTAGAGGAGGCACAAGAGACCCAGTACTTC
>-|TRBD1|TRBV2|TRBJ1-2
CASRQEGQGNYGYTF
TGTGCCAGCAGACAGGAGGGACAGGGGAACTATGGCTACACCTTC
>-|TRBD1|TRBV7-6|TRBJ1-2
CASSSGTGDGYTF
TGTGCCAGCAGCTCAGGGACAGGGGATGGCTACACCTTC
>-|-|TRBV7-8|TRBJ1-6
CASSDTTGPSLHF
TGTGCCAGCAGCGATACAACAGGGCCATCTCTCCACTTT
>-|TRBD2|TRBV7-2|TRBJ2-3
CASSLVGTSGTDTQYF
TGTGCCAGCAGCTTAGTGGGGACTAGCGGCACAGATACGCAGTATTTT
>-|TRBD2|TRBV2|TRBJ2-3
CAGLAGGTDTQYF
TGTGCCGGACTAGCGGGGGGCACAGATACGCAGTATTTT
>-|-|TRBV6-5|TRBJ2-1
CASTRHSSYNEQFF
TGTGCCAGCACCCGTCACAGTTCCTACAATGAGCAGTTCTTC
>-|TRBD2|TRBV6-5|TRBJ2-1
CASSTSGGAGNEQFF
TGTGCCAGCAGTACTAGCGGGGGGGCCGGCAATGAGCAGTTCTTC
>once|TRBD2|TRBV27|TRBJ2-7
CASSGTSGVHEQYF
TGTGCCAGCAGCGGGACTAGCGGAGTGCACGAGCAGTACTTC
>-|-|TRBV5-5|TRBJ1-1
CASRLKGSDTEAFF
TGTGCCAGCAGACTTAAGGGGTCTGACACTGAAGCTTTCTTT
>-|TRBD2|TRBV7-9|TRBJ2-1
CASSPQRGSEQFF
TGTGCCAGCAGCCCCCAGCGGGGGAGTGAGCAGTTCTTC
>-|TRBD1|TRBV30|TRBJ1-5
CAWSVTGVQPQHF
TGTGCCTGGAGTGTGACAGGGGTCCAGCCCCAGCATTTT
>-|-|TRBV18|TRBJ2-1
CASSRTGREYSRWTDNEQFF
TGTGCCAGCTCACGAACCGGCAGGGAGTACAGTCGGTGGACAGACAATGAGCAGTTCTTC
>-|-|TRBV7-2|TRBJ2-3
CASSLALTGYTDTQYF
TGTGCCAGCAGCTTAGCCCTGACAGGTTACACAGATACGCAGTATTTT
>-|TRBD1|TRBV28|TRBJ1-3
CASSDRPGQHLTIYF
TGTGCCAGCAGCGATCGACCGGGACAGCATCTCACCATATATTTT
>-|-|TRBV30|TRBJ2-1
CAWSGQGLSSYNEQFF
TGTGCCTGGAGTGGTCAGGGGCTGAGCTCCTACAATGAGCAGTTCTTC
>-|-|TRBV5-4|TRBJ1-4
CASSLAGGNEKLFF
TGTGCCAGCAGCTTGGCCGGAGGGAATGAAAAACTGTTTTTT
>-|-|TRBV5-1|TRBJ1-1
CASSLSTGVNTEAFF
TGCGCCAGCAGCTTGTCAACAGGAGTGAACACTGAAGCTTTCTTT
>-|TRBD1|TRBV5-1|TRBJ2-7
CASSLIPGQDYEQYF
TGCGCCAGCAGCTTAATCCCGGGACAGGACTACGAGCAGTACTTC
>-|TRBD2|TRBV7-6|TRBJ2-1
CASSLVGIPGGYNEQFF
TGTGCCAGCAGCTTAGTGGGGATTCCGGGAGGCTACAATGAGCAGTTCTTC
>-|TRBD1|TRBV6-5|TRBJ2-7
CASRLRTGSNYEQYF
TGTGCCAGCAGGCTACGGACAGGTTCTAACTACGAGCAGTACTTC
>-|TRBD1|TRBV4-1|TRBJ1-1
CASSTQGGTEAFF
TGCGCCAGCAGCACACAGGGGGGGACTGAAGCTTTCTTT
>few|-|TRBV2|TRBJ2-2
CASSAGTTNTGELFF
TGTGCCAGCAGTGCCGGGACAACTAACACCGGGGAGCTGTTTTTT
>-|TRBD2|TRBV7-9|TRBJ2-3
CASSPTQRDTDTQYF
TGTGCCAGCAGCCCAACTCAGCGGGACACAGATACGCAGTATTTT
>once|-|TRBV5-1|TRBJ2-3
CASSGIQGVTDTQYF
TGCGCCAGCAGCGGAATACAGGGTGTCACAGATACGCAGTATTTT
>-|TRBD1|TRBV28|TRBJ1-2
CASRPTGADGYTF
TGTGCCAGCAGGCCCACAGGGGCCGATGGCTACACCTTC
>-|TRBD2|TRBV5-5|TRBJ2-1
CASSLVGTSGKSEQFF
TGTGCCAGCAGTCTAGTGGGGACTAGCGGGAAGTCCGAGCAGTTCTTC
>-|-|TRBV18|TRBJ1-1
CASSLTGNTEAFF
TGTGCCAGCTCACTTACAGGGAACACTGAAGCTTTCTTT
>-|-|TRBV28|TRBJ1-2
CASSFTPLGPRSIYGYTF
TGTGCCAGCAGTTTTACGCCGCTCGGTCCTCGCTCGATTTATGGCTACACCTTC